Shown below are 17 T cell receptor beta chains from a single sample sequenced in a study of early T cells in non-severe SARS-CoV-2 infection (dated by TCRdb to 2020 to 2022). Preparation of the library involved 5' RACE. Sequencing was carried out with a NextSeq 500. The public reads were reprocessed in TCRdb via fastp at Q25 and MiXCR, keeping in-frame beta chains. A single entry per CDR3 protein holds the most common genes and DNA from its merged rows. The sample table shows under 85,000 distinct CDR3 sequences, and approximately 10% are seen once. The top ten clones comprise approximately 5% of the sample. Sequencing used whole blood, obtained at baseline. The source is an adult who was a healthcare worker with PCR-confirmed SARS-CoV-2 infection or an uninfected control (not recorded which).

The sample holds many counts of this clonotype. The rearrangement joins TRBV20-1 to TRBJ2-5; 7 bases map to TRBD1. The CDR3 consists of 15 residues. Germline-derived CDR1 and CDR2 are DFQATT and SNEGSKA (reference sequence). With 0 bases clipped from V and 5 bases from J, the junction kept 9 bases outside the gene matches. The CDR3 is CSARDLIGGSETQYF. CDR3 nucleotide sequence: TGCAGTGCTAGAGATCTTATAGGGGGCTCGGAGACCCAGTACTTC.

This clonotype was counted between two and nine times. V is TRBV20-1 and J is TRBJ1-4, with 8 bases identical to TRBD1. From germline, CDR1 is DFQATT and CDR2 SNEGSKA (reference sequence). V lost 6 bases and J lost 3; bases outside the gene matches: 3. CDR3 length equals 13 residues. CDR3 bases: TGCAGTGCGCCACAGGGGGCTAATGAAAAACTGTTTTTT. Its protein product is CSAPQGANEKLFF.

The sample holds a few counts of this clonotype. V gene TRBV5-5 combines with J gene TRBJ2-1, with TRBD2 matching 14 bases. The CDR3 runs 16 residues. Germline CDR1 reads SGHKS; CDR2 reads YYEKEE (reference sequence). J lost 4 bases, V lost 4 bases, and 4 bases had no gene match. The CDR3 spells CASSTGLAGGYNEQFF. For the CDR3, the DNA is TGTGCCAGCAGCACCGGACTAGCGGGAGGATACAATGAGCAGTTCTTC.

The chain uses TRBV6-2 or TRBV6-3 and TRBJ1-5; 7 bases line up with TRBD1. The CDR3 length is 15 residues. Germline V gene lookup returns CDR1 MNHEY and CDR2 SVGEGT. J gave up 0 bases and V 6 bases, and 5 bases lay outside the gene matches. The CDR3 DNA reads TGTGCCAGCAGCCGACAGGGCGGTAGCAATCAGCCCCAGCATTTT. Amino acids: CASSRQGGSNQPQHF.

V is TRBV18 and J is TRBJ2-2; D unresolved. Trimming took 5 bases from V and 0 from J, leaving 7 bases between them. The CDR3 loop spans 14 amino acids. Germline V gene sequence: CDR1 KGHSH, CDR2 LQKENI. Here the CDR3 reads CASSIGPNTGELFF. The CDR3 coding sequence is TGTGCCAGCTCAATTGGACCGAACACCGGGGAGCTGTTTTTT.

The chain uses TRBV14 and TRBJ2-3, with unresolved D. With 3 bases removed from V and 3 bases from J, the gap between germline ends came to 13 bases. The CDR3 is 15 amino acids. The germline CDR1 and CDR2 sequences are SGHDN and FVKESK. The CDR3: CASSQDLLGTDTQYF. The CDR3 DNA follows: TGTGCCAGCAGCCAGGATCTGTTAGGGACAGATACGCAGTATTTT.

This clonotype occurred a few times. The CDR3: CASSSLQGRIASYNEQFF. Here the CDR3 DNA reads TGTGCCAGCAGTTCCCTGCAGGGGAGGATAGCCTCCTACAATGAGCAGTTCTTC. This sequence joins TRBV6-2 or TRBV6-3 and TRBJ2-1; D may correspond to TRBD1 or TRBD2 (6 bases each). V lost 4 bases and J 0 bases, leaving 19 bases between the germline ends. The germline gives CDR1 MNHEY, CDR2 SVGEGT. CDR3 size: 18 residues.

The CDR3 loop is CSAEGAGVSYNEQFF. As DNA, the CDR3 is TGCAGTGCTGAGGGAGCGGGGGTCTCCTACAATGAGCAGTTCTTC. V and J are TRBV20-1 and TRBJ2-1; 8 bases map to TRBD2. With 5 bases clipped from V and 0 bases from J, the junction kept 6 bases outside the gene matches. The CDR3 covers 15 residues. Looked up from germline, CDR1 is DFQATT and CDR2 is SNEGSKA (reference sequence).

This clonotype was counted ten times or more. The J gene is TRBJ2-7, the V gene TRBV12-3 or TRBV12-4; perhaps TRBD2 as D (5 bases). V lost 4 bases and J lost 7, with 8 bases in between. CDR3 length: 11 residues. The CDR3 reads CASSSGGEQYF. CDR3 nucleotide sequence: TGTGCCAGCAGTTCGGGCGGGGAGCAGTACTTC.

This clonotype was observed a handful of times. This chain links TRBV29-1 with TRBJ2-7; maybe TRBD1 (6 bases). Germline V gives CDR1 SQVTM, CDR2 ANQGSEA. Trimming removed 6 bases from V and 3 bases from J, with 12 bases in between. The CDR3 contains 12 residues. The CDR3 bases are TGCAGCGTGAGAGTACAGGGCTACGAGCAGTACTTC. Its protein is CSVRVQGYEQYF.

This clonotype appeared a few times. The chain uses TRBV18 and TRBJ2-1; TRBD1 might be the D (6 bases). The CDR3 has 14 residues. Germline CDR1 is KGHSH and CDR2 is LQKENI. V lost 1 base to trimming and J lost 9 bases, with 13 bases between them. The CDR3 DNA follows: TGTGCCAGCTCACCACAGGGGGTCGAGTCTGAGCAGTTCTTC. This encodes CASSPQGVESEQFF. Full variable domain (remainder filled in from reference TRBV18 and TRBJ2-1): NAGVMQNPRHLVRRRGQEARLRCSPMKGHSHVYWYRQLPEEGLKFMVYLQKENIIDESGMPKERFSAEFPKEGPSILRIQQVVRGDSAAYFCASSPQGVESEQFFGPGTRLTVL.

The chain carries TRBV5-1 and TRBJ2-2; D is perhaps TRBD1 (6 bases). The germline gives CDR1 SGHRS, CDR2 YFSETQ. The CDR3 is 17 amino acids. The germline V and J ends were trimmed by 2 bases and 0 bases, with 14 bases remaining between them. This CDR3 reads CASSFSAQGTNTGELFF. The CDR3 DNA sequence: TGCGCCAGCAGCTTTTCAGCACAGGGTACGAACACCGGGGAGCTGTTTTTT.

This clonotype was detected many times. The chain carries TRBV7-2 and TRBJ1-1; D gene unclear. Germline CDR1 SGHTA, CDR2 FQGNSA. The CDR3 contains 13 residues. The V and J ends lost 3 bases and 6 bases respectively, with 11 bases between them. The CDR3 here is CASSFVDHAEAFF. In DNA, the CDR3 is TGTGCCAGCAGCTTTGTGGATCACGCTGAAGCTTTCTTT.

The chain employs TRBV20-1 and TRBJ2-7; a possible D gene is TRBD1 (6 bases). V was clipped by 3 bases and J by 9 bases, with 9 bases between them. Germline values: CDR1 DFQATT, CDR2 SNEGSKA (reference sequence). This CDR3 is 10 amino acids long. In DNA form, the CDR3 reads TGCAGTGCTAGGGGGGCTGGGCAGTACTTC. As protein: CSARGAGQYF.

This clonotype was seen only a few times. The genes are TRBV5-1 and TRBJ2-5; D might be TRBD1 (5 bases). V lost 6 bases and J 3 bases, leaving 9 bases between the germline ends. Germline CDR1 is SGHRS and CDR2 is YFSETQ. This CDR3 has 12 residues. Written as DNA, the CDR3 is TGCGCCAGCAAGGACATCGAAGAGACCCAGTACTTC. It encodes CASKDIEETQYF.

This clonotype appeared a few times. The chain links TRBV10-3 to TRBJ1-2; D possibly corresponds to TRBD1 (6 bases). The CDR3 spans 13 residues. V shed 7 bases and J shed 2 bases, with 11 bases lying between them. CDR1 is ENHRY and CDR2 is SYGVKD in the germline V gene. The CDR3: CAIKLGQNYGYTF. CDR3 in DNA: TGTGCCATCAAGCTTGGACAGAACTATGGCTACACCTTC.

CDR3 loop: CASSKGGPGETQYF. CDR3 DNA sequence: TGTGCCAGCAGCAAAGGAGGGCCTGGGGAGACCCAGTACTTC. The rearrangement uses TRBV7-2 and TRBJ2-5; weak D call: TRBD2 (6 bases). With 5 bases removed from V and 5 bases from J, the gap between germline ends came to 15 bases. CDR1 and CDR2 from the germline V gene are SGHTA and FQGNSA. The CDR3 is 14 amino acids.